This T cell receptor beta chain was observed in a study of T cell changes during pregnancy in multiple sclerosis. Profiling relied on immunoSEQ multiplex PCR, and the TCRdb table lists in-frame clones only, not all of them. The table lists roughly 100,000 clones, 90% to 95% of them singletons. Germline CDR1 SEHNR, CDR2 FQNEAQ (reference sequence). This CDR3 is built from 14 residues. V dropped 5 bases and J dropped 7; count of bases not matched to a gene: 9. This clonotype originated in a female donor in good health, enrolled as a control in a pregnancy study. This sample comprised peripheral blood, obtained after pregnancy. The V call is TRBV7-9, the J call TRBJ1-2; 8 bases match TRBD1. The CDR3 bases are TGTGCCAGCAGCCCTACCGATACAGGGGGTGGCTACACCTTC. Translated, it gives CASSPTDTGGGYTF.